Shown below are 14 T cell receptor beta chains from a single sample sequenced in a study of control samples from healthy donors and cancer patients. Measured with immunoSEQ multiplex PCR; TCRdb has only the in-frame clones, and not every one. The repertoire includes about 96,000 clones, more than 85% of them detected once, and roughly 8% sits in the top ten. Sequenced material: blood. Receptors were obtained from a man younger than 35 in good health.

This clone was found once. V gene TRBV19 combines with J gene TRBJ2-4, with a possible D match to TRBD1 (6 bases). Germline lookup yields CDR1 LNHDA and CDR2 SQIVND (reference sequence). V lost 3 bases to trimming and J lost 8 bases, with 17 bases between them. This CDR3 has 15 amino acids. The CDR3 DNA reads TGTGCCAGTAGTATCGGAGCAGGGGAAGATGACATTCAGTACTTC. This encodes CASSIGAGEDDIQYF.

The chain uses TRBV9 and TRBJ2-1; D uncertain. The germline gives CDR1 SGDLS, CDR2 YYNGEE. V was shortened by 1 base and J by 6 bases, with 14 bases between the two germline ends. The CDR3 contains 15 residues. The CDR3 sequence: CASSVSDSDGNEQFF. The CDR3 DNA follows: TGTGCCAGCAGCGTATCCGACTCCGACGGCAATGAGCAGTTCTTC. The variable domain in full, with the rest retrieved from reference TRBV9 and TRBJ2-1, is DSGVTQTPKHLITATGQRVTLRCSPRSGDLSVYWYQQSLDQGLQFLIQYYNGEERAKGNILERFSAQQFPDLHSELNLSSLELGDSALYFCASSVSDSDGNEQFFGPGTRLTVL.

The CDR3 DNA reads TGCAGTGCTAGAGATTACAATGAGCAGTTCTTC. Protein: CSARDYNEQFF. The chain uses TRBV20-1 and TRBJ2-1; no firm D call. The CDR3 contains 11 residues. Germline values: CDR1 DFQATT, CDR2 SNEGSKA (reference sequence). The V gene lost 0 bases and the J gene lost 4 bases, with 1 base spanning the gap.

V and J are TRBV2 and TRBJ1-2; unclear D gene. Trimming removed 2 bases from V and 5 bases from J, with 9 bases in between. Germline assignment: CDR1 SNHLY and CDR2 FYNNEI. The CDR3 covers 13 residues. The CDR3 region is CASSERGDYGYTF. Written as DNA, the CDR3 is TGTGCCAGCAGTGAACGTGGTGATTATGGCTACACCTTC.

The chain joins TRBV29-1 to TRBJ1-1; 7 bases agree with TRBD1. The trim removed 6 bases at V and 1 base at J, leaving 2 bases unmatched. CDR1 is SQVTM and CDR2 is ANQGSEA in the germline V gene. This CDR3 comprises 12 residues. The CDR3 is CSVWTGNTEAFF. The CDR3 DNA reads TGCAGCGTCTGGACAGGGAACACTGAAGCTTTCTTT.

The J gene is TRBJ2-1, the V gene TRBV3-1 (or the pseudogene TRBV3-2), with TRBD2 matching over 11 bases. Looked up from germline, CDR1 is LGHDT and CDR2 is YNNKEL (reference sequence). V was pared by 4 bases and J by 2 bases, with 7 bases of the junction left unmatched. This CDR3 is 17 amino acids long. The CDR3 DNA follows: TGTGCCAGCAGCCCACGGACTAGCGGGCCCGCCTACAATGAGCAGTTCTTC. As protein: CASSPRTSGPAYNEQFF.

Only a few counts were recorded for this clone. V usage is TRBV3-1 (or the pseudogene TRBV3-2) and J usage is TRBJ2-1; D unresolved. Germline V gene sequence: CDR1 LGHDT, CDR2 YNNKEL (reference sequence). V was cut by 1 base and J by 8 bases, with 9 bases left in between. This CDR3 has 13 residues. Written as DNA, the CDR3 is TGTGCCAGCAGCCAAGTGACGGCGGATGAGCAGTTCTTC. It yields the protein CASSQVTADEQFF.

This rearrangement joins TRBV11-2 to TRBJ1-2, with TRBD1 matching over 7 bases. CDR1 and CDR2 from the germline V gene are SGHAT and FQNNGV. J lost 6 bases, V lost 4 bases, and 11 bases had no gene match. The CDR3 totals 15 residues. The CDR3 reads CASSSNRGRQDGYTF. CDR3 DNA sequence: TGTGCCAGCAGCTCAAATAGGGGGCGACAAGATGGCTACACCTTC.

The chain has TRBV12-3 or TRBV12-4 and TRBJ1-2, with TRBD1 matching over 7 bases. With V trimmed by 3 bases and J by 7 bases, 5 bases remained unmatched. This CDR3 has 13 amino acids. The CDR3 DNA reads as TGTGCCAGCAGTTTGAGGGGGCTTTTTGGCTACACCTTC. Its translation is CASSLRGLFGYTF.

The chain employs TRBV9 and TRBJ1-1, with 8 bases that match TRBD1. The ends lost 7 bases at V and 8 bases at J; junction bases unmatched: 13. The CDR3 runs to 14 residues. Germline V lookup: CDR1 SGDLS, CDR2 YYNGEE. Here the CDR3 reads CASGPGTGSEEAFF. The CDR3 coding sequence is TGTGCCAGCGGCCCCGGGACAGGATCGGAGGAAGCTTTCTTT.

CDR3 sequence reads: CASSLEQGDTEAFF. CDR3 coding DNA: TGTGCCAGCAGCTTGGAACAGGGCGACACTGAAGCTTTCTTT. This chain links TRBV5-5 with TRBJ1-1, with D possibly being TRBD1 (6 bases). This CDR3 is 14 amino acids long. Looked up from germline, CDR1 is SGHKS and CDR2 is YYEKEE (reference sequence). The germline V and J ends were trimmed by 0 bases and 3 bases, with 9 bases remaining between them.

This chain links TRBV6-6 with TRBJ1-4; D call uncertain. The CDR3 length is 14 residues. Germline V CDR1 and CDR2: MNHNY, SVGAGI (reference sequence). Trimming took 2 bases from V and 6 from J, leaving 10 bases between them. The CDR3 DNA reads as TGTGCCAGCAGTTACATCGCAGGCGATGAAAAACTGTTTTTT. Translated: CASSYIAGDEKLFF.

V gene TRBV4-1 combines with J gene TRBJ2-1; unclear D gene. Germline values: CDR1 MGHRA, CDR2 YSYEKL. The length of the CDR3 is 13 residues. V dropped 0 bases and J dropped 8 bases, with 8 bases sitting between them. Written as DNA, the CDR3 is TGCGCCAGCAGCCAAGATCGGCGCGATGAGCAGTTCTTC. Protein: CASSQDRRDEQFF.

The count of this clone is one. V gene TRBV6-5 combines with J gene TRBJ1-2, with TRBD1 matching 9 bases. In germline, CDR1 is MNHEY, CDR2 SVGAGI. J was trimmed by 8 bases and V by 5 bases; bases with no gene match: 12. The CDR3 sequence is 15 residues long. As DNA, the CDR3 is TGTGCCAGCAGTACGACAGGGGGTAACATGAGGGGCTACACCTTC. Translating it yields CASSTTGGNMRGYTF.